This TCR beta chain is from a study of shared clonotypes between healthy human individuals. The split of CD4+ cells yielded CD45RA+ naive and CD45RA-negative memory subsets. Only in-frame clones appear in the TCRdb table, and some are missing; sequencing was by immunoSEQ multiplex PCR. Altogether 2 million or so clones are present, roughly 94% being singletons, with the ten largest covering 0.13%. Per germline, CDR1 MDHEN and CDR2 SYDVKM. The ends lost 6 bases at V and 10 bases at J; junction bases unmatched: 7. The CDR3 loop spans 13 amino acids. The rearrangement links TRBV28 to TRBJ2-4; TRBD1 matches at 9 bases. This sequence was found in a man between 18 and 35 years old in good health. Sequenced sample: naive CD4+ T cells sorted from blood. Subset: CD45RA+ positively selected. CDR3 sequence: CASRGQGFWIQYF. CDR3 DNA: TGTGCCAGCAGGGGACAGGGATTCTGGATTCAGTACTTC. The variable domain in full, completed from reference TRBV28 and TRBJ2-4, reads DVKVTQSSRYLVKRTGEKVFLECVQDMDHENMFWYRQDPGLGLRLIYFSYDVKMKEKGDIPEGYSVSREKKERFSLILESASTNQTSMYLCASRGQGFWIQYFGAGTRLSVL.